A single sample gave rise to the 5 T cell receptor beta chains below, sequenced in a study of T cell clonality in common variable immunodeficiency. The method was immunoSEQ multiplex PCR; TCRdb's version includes in-frame clones alone and lacks a portion of them. This sample includes about 52,000 clones with no singletons; its ten biggest clones take up around 2%. Sequenced input: peripheral blood mononuclear cells. The receptor set was obtained from a person aged 18-70 years in good health.

This clone appeared many times. The CDR3 end lies 3 residues beyond the end of the read and is filled in from the germline J gene. The chain employs TRBV20-1 and TRBJ2-1, with 8 bases fitting TRBD2. With V trimmed by 3 bases and J by 4 bases, 8 bases remained unmatched. The germline V gene encodes CDR1 DFQATT and CDR2 SNEGSKA (reference sequence). This CDR3 has 15 residues. The DNA read from the CDR3 is TGCAGTGCTAGGGAGAGCGGGAGTAGTTACAATGAG. It translates to CSARESGSSYNE. The full CDR3 protein reads CSARESGSSYNEQFF.

This clone appeared many times. Sequencing ends 3 residues short of the CDR3 end; the germline J gene provides the rest. The gene calls are TRBV4-2 and TRBJ2-7; no reliable D call. CDR1 is LGHNA and CDR2 is YNFKEQ in the germline V gene. The CDR3 has 15 residues. The V gene lost 3 bases and the J gene lost 0 bases, with 12 bases spanning the gap. This CDR3 reads CASSQSPLSSYEQYF. CDR3 bases read: TGTGCCAGCAGCCAGAGTCCACTGAGCTCCTACGAG.

This clone has at least ten counts. CDR3 protein: CASSLVRGQNEKLFF. CDR3 bases read: TGTGCCAGCAGCTTAGTAAGGGGGCAGAATGAAAAA. The genes are TRBV7-2 and TRBJ1-4; 7 nucleotides align to TRBD1. The read finishes 3 residues shy of the CDR3 end, and the germline J gene is used to complete it. V lost 1 base, J lost 5 bases, and 4 bases stayed unmatched. In germline, CDR1 is SGHTA, CDR2 FQGNSA. The length of the CDR3 is 15 residues.

There are many counts of this clone. The CDR3 goes on 3 residues after the read ends, and that part is filled in from the germline J gene. The gene calls are TRBV6-1 and TRBJ2-7; 9 nucleotides agree with TRBD1. Germline values: CDR1 MNHNS, CDR2 SASEGT. The CDR3 covers 13 residues. Losses at the gene ends were 4 bases for V and 6 bases for J; bases not matched to a gene: 4. Here the CDR3 reads CASSVRDRAEQYF. The CDR3 bases that were read are TGTGCCAGCAGTGTGAGGGACAGGGCCGAG.

This clone has a handful of counts. The sequenced CDR3 bases are TGTGCCAGCAGCTTAGCGAGGGCCTACGAG. This translates into CASSLARAYE. The entire CDR3 sequence reads CASSLARAYEQYF. The rearrangement uses TRBV7-6 and TRBJ2-7, with D possibly matching TRBD2 (5 bases). The CDR3 goes on 3 residues after the read ends, and that part is filled in from the germline J gene. The V end lost 0 bases, the J end lost 2 bases, and 5 bases lay between the germline ends. Germline CDR1 SGHVS, CDR2 FNYEAQ. There are 13 residues in the CDR3.